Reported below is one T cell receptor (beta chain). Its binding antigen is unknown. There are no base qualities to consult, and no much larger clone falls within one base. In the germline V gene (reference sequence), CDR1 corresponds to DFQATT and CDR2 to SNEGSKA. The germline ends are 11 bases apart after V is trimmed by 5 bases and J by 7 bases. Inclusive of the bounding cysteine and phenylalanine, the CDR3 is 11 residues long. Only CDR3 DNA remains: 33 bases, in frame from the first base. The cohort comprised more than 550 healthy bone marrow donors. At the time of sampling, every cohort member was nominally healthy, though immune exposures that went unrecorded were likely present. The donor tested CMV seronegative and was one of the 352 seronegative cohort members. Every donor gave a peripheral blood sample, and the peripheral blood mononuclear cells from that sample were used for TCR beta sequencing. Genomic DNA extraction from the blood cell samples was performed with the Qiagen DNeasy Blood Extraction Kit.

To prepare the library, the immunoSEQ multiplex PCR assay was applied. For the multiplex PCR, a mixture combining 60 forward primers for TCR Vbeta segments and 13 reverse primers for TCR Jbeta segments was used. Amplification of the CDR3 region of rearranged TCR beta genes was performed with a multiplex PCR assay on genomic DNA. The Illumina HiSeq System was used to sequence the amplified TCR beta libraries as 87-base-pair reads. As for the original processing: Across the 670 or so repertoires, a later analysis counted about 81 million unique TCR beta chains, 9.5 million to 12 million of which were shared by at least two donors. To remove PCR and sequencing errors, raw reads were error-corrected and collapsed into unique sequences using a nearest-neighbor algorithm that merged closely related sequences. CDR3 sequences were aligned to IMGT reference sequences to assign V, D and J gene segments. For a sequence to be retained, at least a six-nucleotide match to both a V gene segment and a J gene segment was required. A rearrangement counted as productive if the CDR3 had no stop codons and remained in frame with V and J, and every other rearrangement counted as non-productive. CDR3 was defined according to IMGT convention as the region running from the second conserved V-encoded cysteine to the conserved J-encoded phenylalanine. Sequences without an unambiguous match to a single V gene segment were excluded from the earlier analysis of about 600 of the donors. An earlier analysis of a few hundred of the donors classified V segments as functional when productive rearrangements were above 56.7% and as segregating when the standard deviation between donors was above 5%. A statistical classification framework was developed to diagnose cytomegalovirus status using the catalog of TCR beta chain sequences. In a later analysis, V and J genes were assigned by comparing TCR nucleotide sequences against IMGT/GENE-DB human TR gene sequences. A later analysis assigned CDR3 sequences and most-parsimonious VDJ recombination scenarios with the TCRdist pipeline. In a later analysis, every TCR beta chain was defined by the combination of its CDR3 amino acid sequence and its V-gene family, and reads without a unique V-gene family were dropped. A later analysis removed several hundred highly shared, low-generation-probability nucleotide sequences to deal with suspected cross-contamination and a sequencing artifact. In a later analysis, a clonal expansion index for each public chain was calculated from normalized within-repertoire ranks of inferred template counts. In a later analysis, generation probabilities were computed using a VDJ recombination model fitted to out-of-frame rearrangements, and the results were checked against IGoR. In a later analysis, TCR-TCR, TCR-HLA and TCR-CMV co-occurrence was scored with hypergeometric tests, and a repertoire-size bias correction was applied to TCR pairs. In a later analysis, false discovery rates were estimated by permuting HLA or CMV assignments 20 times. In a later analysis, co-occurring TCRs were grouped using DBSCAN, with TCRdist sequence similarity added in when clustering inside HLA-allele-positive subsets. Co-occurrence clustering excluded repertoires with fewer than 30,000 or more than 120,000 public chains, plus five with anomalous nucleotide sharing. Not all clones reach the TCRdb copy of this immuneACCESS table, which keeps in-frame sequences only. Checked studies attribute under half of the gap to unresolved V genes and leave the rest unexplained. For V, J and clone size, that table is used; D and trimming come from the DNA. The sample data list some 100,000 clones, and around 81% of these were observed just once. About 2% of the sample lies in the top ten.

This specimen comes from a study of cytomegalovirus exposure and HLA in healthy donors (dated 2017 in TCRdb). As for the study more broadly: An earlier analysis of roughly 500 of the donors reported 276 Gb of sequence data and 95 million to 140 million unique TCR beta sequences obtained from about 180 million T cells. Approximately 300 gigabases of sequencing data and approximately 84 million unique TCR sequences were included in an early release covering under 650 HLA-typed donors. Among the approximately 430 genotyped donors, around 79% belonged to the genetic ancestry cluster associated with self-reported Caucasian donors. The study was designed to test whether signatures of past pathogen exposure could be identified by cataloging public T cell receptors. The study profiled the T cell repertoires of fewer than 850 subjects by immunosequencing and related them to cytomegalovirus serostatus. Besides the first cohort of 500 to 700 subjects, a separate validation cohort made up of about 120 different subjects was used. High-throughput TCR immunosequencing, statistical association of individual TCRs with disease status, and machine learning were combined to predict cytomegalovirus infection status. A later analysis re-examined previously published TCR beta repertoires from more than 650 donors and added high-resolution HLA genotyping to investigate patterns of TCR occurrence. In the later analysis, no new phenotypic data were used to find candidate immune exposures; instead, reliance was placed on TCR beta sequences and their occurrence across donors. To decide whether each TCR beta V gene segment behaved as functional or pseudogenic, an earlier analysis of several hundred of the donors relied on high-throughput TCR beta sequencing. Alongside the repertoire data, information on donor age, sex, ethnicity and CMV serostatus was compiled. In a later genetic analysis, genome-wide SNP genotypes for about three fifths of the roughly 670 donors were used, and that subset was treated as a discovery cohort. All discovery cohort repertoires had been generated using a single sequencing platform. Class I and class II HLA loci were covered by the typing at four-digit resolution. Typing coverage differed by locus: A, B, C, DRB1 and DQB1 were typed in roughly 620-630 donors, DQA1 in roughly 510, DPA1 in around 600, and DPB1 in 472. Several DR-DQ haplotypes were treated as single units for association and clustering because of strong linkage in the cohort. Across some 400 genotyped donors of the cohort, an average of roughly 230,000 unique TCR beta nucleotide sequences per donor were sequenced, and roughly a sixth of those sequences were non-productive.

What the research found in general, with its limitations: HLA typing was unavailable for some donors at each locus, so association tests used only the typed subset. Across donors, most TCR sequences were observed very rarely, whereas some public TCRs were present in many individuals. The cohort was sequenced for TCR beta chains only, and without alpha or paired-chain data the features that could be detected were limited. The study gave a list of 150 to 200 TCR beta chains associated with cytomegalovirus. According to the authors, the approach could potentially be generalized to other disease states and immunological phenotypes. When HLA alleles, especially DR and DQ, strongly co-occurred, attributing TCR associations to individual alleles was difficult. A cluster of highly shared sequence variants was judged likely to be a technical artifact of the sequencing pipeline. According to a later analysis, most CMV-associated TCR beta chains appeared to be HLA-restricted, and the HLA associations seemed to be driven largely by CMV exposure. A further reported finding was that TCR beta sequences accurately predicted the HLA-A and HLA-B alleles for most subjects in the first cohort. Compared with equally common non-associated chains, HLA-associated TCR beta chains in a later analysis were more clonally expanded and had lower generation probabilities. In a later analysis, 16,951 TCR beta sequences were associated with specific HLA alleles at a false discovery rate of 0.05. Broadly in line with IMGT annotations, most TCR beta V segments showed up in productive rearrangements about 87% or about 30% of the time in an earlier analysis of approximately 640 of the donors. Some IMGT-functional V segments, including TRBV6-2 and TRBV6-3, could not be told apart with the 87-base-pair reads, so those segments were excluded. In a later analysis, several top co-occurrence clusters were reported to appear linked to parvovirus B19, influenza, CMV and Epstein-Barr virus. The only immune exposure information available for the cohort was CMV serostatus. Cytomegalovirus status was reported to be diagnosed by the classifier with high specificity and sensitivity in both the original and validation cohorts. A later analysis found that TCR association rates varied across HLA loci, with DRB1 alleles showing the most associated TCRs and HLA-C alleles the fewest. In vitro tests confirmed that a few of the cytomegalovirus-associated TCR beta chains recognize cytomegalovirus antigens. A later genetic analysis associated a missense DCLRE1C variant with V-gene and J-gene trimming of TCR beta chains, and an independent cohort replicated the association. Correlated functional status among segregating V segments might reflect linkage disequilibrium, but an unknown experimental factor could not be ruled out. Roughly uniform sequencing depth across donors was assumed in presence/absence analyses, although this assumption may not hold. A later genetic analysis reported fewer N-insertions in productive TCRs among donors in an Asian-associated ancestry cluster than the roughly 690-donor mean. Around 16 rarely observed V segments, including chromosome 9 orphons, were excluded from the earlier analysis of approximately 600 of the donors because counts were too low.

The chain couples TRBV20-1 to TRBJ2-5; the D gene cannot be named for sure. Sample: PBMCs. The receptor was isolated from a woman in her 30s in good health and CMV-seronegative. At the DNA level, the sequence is TGCAGTGCTTCTATCACCGGGACCCAGTACTTC. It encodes CSASITGTQYF.